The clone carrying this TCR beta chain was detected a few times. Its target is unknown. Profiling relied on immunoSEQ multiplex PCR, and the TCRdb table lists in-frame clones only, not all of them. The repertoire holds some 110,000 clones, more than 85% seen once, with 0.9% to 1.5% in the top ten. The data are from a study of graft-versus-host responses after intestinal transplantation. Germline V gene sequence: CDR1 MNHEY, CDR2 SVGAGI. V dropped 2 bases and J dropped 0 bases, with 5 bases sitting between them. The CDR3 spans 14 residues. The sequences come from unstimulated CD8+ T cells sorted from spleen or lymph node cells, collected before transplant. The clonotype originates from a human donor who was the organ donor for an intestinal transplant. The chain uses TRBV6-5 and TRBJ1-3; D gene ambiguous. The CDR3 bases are TGTGCCAGCAGTTACGGCAGCTCTGGAAACACCATATATTTT. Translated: CASSYGSSGNTIYF.